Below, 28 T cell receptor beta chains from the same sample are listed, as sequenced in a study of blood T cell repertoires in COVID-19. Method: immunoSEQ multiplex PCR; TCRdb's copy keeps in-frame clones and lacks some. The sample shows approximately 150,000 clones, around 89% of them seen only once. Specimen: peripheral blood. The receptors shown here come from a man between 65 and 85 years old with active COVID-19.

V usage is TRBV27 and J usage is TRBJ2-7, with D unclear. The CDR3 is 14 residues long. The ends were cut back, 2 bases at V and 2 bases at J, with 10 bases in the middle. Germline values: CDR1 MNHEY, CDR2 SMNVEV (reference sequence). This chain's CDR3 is CASSLVAHTYEQYF. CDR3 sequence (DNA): TGTGCCAGCAGTTTAGTGGCTCACACCTACGAGCAGTACTTC.

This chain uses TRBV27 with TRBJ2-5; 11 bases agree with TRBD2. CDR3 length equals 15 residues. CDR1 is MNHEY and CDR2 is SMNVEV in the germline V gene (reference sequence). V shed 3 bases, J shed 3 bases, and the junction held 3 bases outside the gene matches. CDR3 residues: CASSFTSGSEETQYF. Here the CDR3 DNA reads TGTGCCAGCAGTTTCACTAGCGGGAGCGAAGAGACCCAGTACTTC.

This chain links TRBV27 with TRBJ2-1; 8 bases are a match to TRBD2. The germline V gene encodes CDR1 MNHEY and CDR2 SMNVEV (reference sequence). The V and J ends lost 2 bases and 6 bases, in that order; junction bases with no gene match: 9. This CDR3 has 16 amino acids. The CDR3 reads CASSLPAGVARNEQFF. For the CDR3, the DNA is TGTGCCAGCAGTTTACCAGCGGGAGTTGCCCGCAATGAGCAGTTCTTC.

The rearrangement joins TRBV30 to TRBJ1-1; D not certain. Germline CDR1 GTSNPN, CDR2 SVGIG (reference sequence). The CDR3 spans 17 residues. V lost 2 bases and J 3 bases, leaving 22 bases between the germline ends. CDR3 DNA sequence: TGTGCCTGGAGTAACTTTAGGTATTTTAGTCGGGACACTGAAGCTTTCTTT. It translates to CAWSNFRYFSRDTEAFF.

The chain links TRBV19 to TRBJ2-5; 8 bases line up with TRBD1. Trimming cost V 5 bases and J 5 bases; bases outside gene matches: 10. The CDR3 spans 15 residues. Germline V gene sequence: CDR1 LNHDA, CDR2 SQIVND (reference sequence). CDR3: CASSPGGAKGETQYF. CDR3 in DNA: TGTGCCAGTAGTCCAGGGGGCGCGAAGGGGGAGACCCAGTACTTC.

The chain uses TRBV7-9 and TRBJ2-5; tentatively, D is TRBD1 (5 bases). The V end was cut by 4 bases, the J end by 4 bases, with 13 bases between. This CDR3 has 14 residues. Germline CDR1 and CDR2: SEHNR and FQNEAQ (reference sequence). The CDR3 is CASSSFRGGETQYF. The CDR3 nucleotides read TGTGCCAGCAGCTCTTTTAGGGGTGGAGAGACCCAGTACTTC.

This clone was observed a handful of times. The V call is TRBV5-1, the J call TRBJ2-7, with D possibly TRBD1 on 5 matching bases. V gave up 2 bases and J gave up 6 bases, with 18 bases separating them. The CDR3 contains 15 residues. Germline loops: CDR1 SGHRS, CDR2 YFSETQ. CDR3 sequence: CASSLTTGPRGEQYF. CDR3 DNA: TGCGCCAGCAGCTTAACAACAGGCCCTAGAGGCGAGCAGTACTTC.

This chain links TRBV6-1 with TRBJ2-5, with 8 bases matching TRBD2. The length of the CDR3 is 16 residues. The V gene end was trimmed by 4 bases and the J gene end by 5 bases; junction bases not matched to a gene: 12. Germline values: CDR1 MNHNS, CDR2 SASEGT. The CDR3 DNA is TGTGCCAGCAGTGCCATGATGACTAGCGAGAGGGAGACCCAGTACTTC. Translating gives CASSAMMTSERETQYF.

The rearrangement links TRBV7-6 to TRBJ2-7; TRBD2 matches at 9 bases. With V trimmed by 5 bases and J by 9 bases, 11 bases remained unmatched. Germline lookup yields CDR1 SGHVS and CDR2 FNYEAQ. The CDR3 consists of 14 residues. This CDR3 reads CASSPLSSGVAQYF. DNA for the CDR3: TGTGCCAGCAGCCCGCTCTCTAGCGGGGTGGCGCAGTACTTC.

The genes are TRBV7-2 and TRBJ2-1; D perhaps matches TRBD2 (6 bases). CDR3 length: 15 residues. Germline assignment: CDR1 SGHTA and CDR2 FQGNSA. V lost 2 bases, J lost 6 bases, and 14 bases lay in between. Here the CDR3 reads CASSLFGSLGNEQFF. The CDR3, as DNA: TGTGCCAGCAGCTTATTCGGGAGTCTGGGCAATGAGCAGTTCTTC. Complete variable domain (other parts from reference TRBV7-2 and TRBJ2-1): GAGVSQSPSNKVTEKGKDVELRCDPISGHTALYWYRQSLGQGLEFLIYFQGNSAPDKSGLPSDRFSAERTGGSVSTLTIQRTQQEDSAVYLCASSLFGSLGNEQFFGPGTRLTVL.

CDR3 loop: CASSQGAGQGNYEQYF. The CDR3 DNA reads as TGTGCCAGCAGCCAAGGGGCGGGACAGGGAAACTACGAGCAGTACTTC. The chain is built from TRBV7-3 and TRBJ2-7, with TRBD1 identical over 9 bases. CDR1 and CDR2 (germline): SGHTA, FQGTGA. V dropped 5 bases and J dropped 3; count of bases not matched to a gene: 11. This CDR3 is 16 amino acids long.

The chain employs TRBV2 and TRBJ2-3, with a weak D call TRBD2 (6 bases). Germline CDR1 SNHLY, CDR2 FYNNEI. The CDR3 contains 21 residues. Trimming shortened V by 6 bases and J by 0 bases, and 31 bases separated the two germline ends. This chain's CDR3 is CASSAGLGRGLKTASTDTQYF. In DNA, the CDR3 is TGTGCCAGCAGCGCAGGATTGGGGCGGGGCCTAAAGACAGCTAGCACAGATACGCAGTATTTT.

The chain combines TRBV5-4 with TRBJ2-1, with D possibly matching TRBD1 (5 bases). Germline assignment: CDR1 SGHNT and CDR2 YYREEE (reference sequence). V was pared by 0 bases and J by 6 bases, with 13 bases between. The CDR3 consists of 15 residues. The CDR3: CASSLEGKRGNEQFF. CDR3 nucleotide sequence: TGTGCCAGCAGCTTGGAGGGCAAAAGGGGCAATGAGCAGTTCTTC. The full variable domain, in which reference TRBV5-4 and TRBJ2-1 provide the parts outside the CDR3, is ETGVTQSPTHLIKTRGQQVTLRCSSQSGHNTVSWYQQALGQGPQFIFQYYREEENGRGNFPPRFSGLQFPNYSSELNVNALELDDSALYLCASSLEGKRGNEQFFGPGTRLTVL.

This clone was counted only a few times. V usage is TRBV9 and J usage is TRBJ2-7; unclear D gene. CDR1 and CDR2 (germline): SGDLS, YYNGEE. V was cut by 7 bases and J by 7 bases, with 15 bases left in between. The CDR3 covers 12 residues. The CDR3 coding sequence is TGTGCCAGCTCCGAAGGCCCCGGGGAGCAGTACTTC. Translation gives CASSEGPGEQYF.

The CDR3: CASSEGDTEAFF. Written as DNA, the CDR3 is TGTGCCAGCAGTGAAGGGGACACTGAAGCTTTCTTT. This rearrangement joins TRBV28 to TRBJ1-1; perhaps TRBD1 as D (5 bases). V was pared by 5 bases and J by 3 bases, with 7 bases between. In germline, CDR1 is MDHEN, CDR2 SYDVKM. This CDR3 has 12 amino acids.

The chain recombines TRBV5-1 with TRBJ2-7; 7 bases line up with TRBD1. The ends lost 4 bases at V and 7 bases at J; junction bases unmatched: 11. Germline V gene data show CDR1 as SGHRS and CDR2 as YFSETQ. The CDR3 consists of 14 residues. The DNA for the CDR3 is TGCGCCAGCAGCGAGCCAGGGGGTATTGGGGAGCAGTACTTC. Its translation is CASSEPGGIGEQYF.

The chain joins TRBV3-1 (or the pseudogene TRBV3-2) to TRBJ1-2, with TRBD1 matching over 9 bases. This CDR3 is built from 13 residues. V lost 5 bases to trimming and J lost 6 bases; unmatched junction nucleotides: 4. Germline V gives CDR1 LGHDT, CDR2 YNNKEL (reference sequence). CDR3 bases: TGTGCCAGCAGCTCCCGACAGGGGGATGGCTACACCTTC. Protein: CASSSRQGDGYTF.

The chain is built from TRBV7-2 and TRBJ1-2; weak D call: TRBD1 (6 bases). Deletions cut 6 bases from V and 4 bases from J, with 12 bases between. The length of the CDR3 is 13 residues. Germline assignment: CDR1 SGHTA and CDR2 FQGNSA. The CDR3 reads CASRPGQTYGYTF. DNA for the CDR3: TGTGCCAGCAGACCTGGACAGACCTATGGCTACACCTTC.

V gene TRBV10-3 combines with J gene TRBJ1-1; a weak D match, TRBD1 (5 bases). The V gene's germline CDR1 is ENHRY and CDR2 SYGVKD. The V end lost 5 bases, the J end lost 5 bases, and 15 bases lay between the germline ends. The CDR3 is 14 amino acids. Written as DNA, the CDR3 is TGTGCCATCAGTCACGGACTGGGGGGAACTGAAGCTTTCTTT. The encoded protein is CAISHGLGGTEAFF.

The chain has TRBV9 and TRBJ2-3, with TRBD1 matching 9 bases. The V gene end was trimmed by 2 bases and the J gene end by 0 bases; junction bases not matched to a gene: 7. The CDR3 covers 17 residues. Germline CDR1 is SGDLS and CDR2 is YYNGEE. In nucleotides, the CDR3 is TGTGCCAGCAGCGTCGAGACAGGGGGGCATAGCACAGATACGCAGTATTTT. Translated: CASSVETGGHSTDTQYF. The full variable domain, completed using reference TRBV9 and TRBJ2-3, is DSGVTQTPKHLITATGQRVTLRCSPRSGDLSVYWYQQSLDQGLQFLIQYYNGEERAKGNILERFSAQQFPDLHSELNLSSLELGDSALYFCASSVETGGHSTDTQYFGPGTRLTVL.

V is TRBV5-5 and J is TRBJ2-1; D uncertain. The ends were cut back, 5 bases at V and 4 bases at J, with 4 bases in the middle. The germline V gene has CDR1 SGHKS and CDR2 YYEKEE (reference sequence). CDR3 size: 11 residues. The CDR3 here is CASRQYNEQFF. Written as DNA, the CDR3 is TGTGCCAGCAGACAGTACAATGAGCAGTTCTTC.

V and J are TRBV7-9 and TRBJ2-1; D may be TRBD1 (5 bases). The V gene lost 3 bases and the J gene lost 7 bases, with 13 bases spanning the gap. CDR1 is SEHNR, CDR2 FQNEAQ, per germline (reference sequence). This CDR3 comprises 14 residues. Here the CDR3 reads CASSFPQGRNEQFF. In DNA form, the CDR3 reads TGTGCCAGCAGCTTCCCCCAGGGTAGGAATGAGCAGTTCTTC.

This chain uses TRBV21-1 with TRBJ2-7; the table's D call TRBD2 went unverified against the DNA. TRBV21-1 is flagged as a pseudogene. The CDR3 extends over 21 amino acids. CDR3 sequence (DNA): TGTGCCAGCGGGAGAGGGGGACAAGGTCGGACTAGCGGGAGTCTATTCTACGAGCAGTACTTC. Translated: CASGRGGQGRTSGSLFYEQYF.

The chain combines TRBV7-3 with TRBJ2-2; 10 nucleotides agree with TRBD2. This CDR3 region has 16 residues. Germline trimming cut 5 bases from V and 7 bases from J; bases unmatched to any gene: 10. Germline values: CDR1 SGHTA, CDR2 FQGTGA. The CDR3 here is CASSHHSGRDNGELFF. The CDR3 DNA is TGTGCCAGCAGCCATCACAGCGGGAGGGACAACGGGGAGCTGTTTTTT.

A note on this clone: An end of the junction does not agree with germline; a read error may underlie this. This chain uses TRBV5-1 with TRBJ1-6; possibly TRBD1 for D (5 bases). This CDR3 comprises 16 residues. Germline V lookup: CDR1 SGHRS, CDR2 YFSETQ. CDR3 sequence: CASSPRQGSNNSPLHF. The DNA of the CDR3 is TGCGCCAGCAGCCCTCGCCAGGGCTCCAATAATTCACCCCTCCACTTT.

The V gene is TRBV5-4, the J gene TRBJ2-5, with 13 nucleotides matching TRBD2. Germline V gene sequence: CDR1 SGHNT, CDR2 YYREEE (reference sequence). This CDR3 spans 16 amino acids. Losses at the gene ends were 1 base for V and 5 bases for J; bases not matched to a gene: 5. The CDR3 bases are TGTGCCAGCAGCTTGACTAGCGGGAGGGCCCGGGAGACCCAGTACTTC. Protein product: CASSLTSGRARETQYF.

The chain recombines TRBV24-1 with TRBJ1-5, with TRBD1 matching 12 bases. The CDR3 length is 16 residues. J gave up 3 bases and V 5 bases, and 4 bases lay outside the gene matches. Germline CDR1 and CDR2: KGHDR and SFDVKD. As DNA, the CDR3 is TGTGCCACCAGTGGGGGGACAGGGGGCGACAATCAGCCCCAGCATTTT. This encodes CATSGGTGGDNQPQHF.

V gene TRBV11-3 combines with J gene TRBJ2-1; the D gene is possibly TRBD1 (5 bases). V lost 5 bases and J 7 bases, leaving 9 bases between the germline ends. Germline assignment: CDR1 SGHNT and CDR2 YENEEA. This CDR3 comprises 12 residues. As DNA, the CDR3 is TGTGCCAGCAGCCAGGGATGGAATGAGCAGTTCTTC. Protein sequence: CASSQGWNEQFF.